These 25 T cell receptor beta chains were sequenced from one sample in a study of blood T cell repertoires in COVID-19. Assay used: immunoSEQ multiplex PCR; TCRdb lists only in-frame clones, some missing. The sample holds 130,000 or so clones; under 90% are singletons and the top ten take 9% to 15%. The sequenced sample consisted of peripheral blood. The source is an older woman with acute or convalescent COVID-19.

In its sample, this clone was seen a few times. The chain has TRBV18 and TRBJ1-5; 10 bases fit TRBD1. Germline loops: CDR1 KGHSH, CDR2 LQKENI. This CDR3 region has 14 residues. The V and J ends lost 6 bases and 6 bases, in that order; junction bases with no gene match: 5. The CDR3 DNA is TGTGCCAGCTCCCCGGGACAGGGGTCTCAGCCCCAGCATTTT. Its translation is CASSPGQGSQPQHF.

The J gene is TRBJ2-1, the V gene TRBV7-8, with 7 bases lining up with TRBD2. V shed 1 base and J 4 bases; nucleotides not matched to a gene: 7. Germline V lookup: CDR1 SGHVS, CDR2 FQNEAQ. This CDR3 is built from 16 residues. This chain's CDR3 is CASSLVRASGYNEQFF. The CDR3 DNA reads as TGTGCCAGCAGCTTAGTCCGTGCTAGCGGATACAATGAGCAGTTCTTC.

As DNA, the CDR3 is TGTGCCAGCAGCCAAACAGGGGGGGAAGGCTACACCTTC. Amino acid sequence: CASSQTGGEGYTF. The chain uses TRBV3-1 (or the pseudogene TRBV3-2) and TRBJ1-2; 8 bases line up with TRBD1. The CDR3 is 13 residues long. Germline values: CDR1 LGHDT, CDR2 YNNKEL (reference sequence). V was clipped by 2 bases and J by 8 bases; unmatched bases: 4.

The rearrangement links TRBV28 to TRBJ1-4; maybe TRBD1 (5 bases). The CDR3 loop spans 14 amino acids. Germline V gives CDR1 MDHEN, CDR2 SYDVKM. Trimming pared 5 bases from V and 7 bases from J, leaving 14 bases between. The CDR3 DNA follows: TGTGCCAGCAGTCTTCGATTGGGGCGTGAAAAACTGTTTTTT. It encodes CASSLRLGREKLFF.

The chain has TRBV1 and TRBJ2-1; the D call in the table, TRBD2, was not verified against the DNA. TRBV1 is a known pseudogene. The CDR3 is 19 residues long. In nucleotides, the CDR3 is TGCACCAGCAGCCAATCCACTAGCGGGGGAAGAAGCTCCTACAATGAGCAGTTCTTC. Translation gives CTSSQSTSGGRSSYNEQFF.

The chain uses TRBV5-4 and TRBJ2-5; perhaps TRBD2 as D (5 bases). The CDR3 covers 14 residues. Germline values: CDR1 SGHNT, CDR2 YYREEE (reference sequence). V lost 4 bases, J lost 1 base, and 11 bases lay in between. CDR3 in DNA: TGTGCCAGCAGCCCGGGGAACAGCCAAGAGACCCAGTACTTC. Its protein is CASSPGNSQETQYF.

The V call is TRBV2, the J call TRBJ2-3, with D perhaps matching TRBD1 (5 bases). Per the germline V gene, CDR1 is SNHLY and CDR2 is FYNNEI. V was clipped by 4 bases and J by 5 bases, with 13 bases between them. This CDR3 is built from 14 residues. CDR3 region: CASSALTELDTQYF. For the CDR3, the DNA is TGTGCCAGCAGTGCCCTGACAGAGTTAGATACGCAGTATTTT.

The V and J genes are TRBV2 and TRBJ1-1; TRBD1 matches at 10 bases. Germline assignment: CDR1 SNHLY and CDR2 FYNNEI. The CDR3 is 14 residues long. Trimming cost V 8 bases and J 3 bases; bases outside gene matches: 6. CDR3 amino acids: CASVAGQGDTEAFF. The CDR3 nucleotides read TGTGCCAGCGTGGCAGGACAGGGGGACACTGAAGCTTTCTTT.

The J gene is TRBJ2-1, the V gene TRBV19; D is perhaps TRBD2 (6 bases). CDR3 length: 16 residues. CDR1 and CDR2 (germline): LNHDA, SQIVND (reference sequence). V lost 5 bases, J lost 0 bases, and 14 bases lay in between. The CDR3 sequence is CASSARRGSSYNEQFF. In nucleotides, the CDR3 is TGTGCCAGTAGTGCCCGACGGGGGAGCTCCTACAATGAGCAGTTCTTC.

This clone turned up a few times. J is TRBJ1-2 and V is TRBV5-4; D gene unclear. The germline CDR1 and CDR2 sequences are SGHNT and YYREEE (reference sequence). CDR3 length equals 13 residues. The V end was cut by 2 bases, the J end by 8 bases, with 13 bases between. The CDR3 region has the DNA TGTGCCAGCAGCTTAGAGGGAGGCCAGGGCTACACCTTC. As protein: CASSLEGGQGYTF.

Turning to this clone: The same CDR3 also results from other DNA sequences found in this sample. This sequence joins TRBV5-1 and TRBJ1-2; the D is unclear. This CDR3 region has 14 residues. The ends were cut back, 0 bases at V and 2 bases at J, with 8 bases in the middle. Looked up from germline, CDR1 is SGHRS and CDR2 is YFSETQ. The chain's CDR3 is CASSLEGGNYGYTF. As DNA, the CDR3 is TGCGCCAGCAGCTTGGAGGGCGGGAACTATGGCTACACCTTC.

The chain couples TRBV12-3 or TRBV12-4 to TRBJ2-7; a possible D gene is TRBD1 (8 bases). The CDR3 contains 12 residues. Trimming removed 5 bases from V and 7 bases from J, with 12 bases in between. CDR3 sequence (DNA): TGTGCCAGCAGTACAGGGGGGGGTGAGCAGTACGTC. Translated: CASSTGGGEQYV.

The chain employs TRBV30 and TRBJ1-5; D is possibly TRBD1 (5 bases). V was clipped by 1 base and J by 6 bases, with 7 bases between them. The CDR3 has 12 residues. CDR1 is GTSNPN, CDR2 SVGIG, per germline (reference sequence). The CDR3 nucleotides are TGTGCCTGGAGTGACCAGGGTCAGCCCCAGCATTTT. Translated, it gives CAWSDQGQPQHF.

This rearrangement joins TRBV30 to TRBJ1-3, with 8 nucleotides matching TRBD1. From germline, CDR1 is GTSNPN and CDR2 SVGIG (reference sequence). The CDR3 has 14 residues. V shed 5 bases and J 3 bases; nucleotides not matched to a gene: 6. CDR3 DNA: TGTGCCTGGGTGGCAGGGGGCGTTGGAAACACCATATATTTT. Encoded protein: CAWVAGGVGNTIYF.

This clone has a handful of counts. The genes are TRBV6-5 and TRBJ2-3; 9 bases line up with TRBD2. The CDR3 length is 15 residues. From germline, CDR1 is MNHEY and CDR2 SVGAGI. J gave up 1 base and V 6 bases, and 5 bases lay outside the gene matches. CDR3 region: CASRGGGAGTDTQYF. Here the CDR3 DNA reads TGTGCCAGCAGAGGCGGGGGGGCGGGCACAGATACGCAGTATTTT.

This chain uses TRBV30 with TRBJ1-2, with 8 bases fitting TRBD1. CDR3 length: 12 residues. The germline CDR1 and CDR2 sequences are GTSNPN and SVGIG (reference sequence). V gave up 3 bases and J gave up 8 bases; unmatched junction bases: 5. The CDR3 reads CAWRGPGGGYTF. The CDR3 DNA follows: TGTGCCTGGAGAGGCCCAGGGGGCGGCTACACCTTC.

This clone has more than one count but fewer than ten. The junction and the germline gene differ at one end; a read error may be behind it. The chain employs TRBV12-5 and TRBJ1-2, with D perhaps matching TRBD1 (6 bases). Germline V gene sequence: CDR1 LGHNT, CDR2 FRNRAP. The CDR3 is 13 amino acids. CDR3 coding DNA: TGTGCTAGTGGCTTGGGACATGGCGATGGCTACACCTTC. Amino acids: CASGLGHGDGYTF. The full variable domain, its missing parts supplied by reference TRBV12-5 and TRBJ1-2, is DARVTQTPRHKVTEMGQEVTMRCQPILGHNTVFWYRQTMMQGLELLAYFRNRAPLDDSGMPKDRFSAEMPDATLATLKIQPSEPRDSAVYFCASGLGHGDGYTFGSGTRLTVV.

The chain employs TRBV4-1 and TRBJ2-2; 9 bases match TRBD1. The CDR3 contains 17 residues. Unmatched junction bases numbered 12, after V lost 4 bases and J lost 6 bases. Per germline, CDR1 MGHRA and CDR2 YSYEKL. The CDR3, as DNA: TGCGCCAGCAGCCTTCTGGTAGGACAGGGGCGGTCCGGGGAGCTGTTTTTT. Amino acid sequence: CASSLLVGQGRSGELFF.

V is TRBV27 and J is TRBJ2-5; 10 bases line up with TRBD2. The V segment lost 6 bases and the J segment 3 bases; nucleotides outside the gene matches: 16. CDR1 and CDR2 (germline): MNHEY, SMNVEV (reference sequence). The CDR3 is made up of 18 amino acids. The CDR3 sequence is CASRIGLAGESDKETQYF. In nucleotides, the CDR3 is TGTGCCAGCAGGATAGGGCTAGCGGGGGAGTCTGATAAAGAGACCCAGTACTTC.

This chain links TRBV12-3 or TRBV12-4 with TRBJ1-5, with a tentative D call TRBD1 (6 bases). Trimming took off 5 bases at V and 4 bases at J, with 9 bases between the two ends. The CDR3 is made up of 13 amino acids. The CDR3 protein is CASSEGGNQPQHF. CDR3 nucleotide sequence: TGTGCCAGCAGTGAGGGGGGGAATCAGCCCCAGCATTTT.

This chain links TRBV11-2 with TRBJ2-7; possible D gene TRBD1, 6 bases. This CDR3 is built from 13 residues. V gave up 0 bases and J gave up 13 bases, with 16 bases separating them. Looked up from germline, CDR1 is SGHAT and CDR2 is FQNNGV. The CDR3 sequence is CASSLDLRTALYF. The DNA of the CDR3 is TGTGCCAGCAGCTTAGATCTAAGGACAGCCCTATACTTC.

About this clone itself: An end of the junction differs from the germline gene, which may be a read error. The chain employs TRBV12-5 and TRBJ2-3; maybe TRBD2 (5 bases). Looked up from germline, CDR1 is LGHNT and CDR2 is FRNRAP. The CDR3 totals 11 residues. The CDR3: CASGLVHTEDF. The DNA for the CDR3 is TGTGCTAGTGGTTTGGTTCACACGGAGGATTTT. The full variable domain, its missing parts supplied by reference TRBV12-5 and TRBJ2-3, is DARVTQTPRHKVTEMGQEVTMRCQPILGHNTVFWYRQTMMQGLELLAYFRNRAPLDDSGMPKDRFSAEMPDATLATLKIQPSEPRDSAVYFCASGLVHTEDFGPGTRLTVL.

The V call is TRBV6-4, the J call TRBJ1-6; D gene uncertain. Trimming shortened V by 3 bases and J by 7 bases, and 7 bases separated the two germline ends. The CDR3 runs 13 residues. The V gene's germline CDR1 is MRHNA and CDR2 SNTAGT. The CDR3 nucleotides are TGTGCCAGCAGTGAGGTCCGGAATTCACCCCTCCACTTT. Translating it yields CASSEVRNSPLHF.

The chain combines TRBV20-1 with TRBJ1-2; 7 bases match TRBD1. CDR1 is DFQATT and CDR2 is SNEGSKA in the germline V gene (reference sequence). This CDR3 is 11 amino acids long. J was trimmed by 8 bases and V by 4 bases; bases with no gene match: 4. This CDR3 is CSATGTAGYTF. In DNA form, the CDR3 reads TGCAGTGCTACTGGGACAGCAGGCTACACCTTC.

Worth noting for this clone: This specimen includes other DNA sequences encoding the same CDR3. CDR3 region: CASSVTGVNTEAFF. The CDR3, as DNA: TGTGCCAGCAGTGTGACAGGAGTGAACACTGAAGCTTTCTTT. V is TRBV2 and J is TRBJ1-1; TRBD1 is a possible D gene (6 bases). The germline CDR1 and CDR2 sequences are SNHLY and FYNNEI. The CDR3 runs to 14 residues. V was clipped by 4 bases and J by 0 bases, with 9 bases between them.